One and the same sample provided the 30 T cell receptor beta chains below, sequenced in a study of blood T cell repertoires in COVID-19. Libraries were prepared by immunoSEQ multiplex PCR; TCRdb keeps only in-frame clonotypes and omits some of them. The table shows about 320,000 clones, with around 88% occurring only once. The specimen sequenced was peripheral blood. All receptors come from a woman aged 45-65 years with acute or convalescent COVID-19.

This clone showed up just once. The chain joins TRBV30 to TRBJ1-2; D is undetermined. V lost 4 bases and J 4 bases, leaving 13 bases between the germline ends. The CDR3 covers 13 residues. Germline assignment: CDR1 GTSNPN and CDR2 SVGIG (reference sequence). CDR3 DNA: TGTGCCTGGATGTACGAGGAACCCTATGGCTACACCTTC. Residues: CAWMYEEPYGYTF.

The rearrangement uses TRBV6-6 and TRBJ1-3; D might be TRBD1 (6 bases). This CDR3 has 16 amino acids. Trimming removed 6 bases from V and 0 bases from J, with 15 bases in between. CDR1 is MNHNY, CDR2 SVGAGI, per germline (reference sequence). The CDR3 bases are TGTGCCAGCAGCCTCGCAGGGGCTATCTCTGGAAACACCATATATTTT. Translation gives CASSLAGAISGNTIYF.

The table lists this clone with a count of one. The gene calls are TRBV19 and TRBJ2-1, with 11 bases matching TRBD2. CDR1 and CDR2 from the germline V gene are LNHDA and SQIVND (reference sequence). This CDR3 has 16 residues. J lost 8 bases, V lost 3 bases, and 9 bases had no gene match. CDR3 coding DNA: TGTGCCAGTAGTATCCAGGGACTAGCGGTTGGCGATGAGCAGTTCTTC. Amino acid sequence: CASSIQGLAVGDEQFF. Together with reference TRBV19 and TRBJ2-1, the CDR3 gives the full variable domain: DGGITQSPKYLFRKEGQNVTLSCEQNLNHDAMYWYRQDPGQGLRLIYYSQIVNDFQKGDIAEGYSVSREKKESFPLTVTSAQKNPTAFYLCASSIQGLAVGDEQFFGPGTRLTVL.

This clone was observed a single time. The CDR3 here is CASRGDRGGTEAFF. In DNA form, the CDR3 reads TGTGCCAGCAGAGGGGACAGGGGGGGGACTGAAGCTTTCTTT. This chain connects TRBV2 to TRBJ1-1; TRBD1 matches at 11 bases. J gave up 5 bases and V 6 bases, and 5 bases lay outside the gene matches. Germline V CDR1 and CDR2: SNHLY, FYNNEI. CDR3 length: 14 residues.

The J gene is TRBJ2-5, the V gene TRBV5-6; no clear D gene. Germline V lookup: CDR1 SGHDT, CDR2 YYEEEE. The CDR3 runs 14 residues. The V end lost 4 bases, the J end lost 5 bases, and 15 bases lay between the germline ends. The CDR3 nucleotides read TGTGCCAGCAGCCCTGCCAGGATTCGTGAGACCCAGTACTTC. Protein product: CASSPARIRETQYF.

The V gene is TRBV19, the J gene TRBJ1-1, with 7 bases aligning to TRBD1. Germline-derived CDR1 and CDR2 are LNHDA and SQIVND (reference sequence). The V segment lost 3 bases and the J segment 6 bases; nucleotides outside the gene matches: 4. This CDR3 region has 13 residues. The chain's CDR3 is CASSIRQGAEAFF. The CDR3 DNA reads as TGTGCCAGTAGTATTAGGCAGGGGGCTGAAGCTTTCTTT.

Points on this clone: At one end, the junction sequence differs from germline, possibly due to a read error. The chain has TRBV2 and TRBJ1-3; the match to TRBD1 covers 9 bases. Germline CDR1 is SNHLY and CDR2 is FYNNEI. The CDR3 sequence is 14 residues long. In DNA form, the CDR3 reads TGTGCCAGCAGTTCCACCGGGACAGGGACCCGGAGGGATTTT. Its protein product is CASSSTGTGTRRDF. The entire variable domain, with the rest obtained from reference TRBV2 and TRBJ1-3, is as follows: EPEVTQTPSHQVTQMGQEVILRCVPISNHLYFYWYRQILGQKVEFLVSFYNNEISEKSEIFDDQFSVERPDGSNFTLKIRSTKLEDSAMYFCASSSTGTGTRRDFGEGSWLTVV.

CDR3 sequence reads: CASSFAGTGNSPLHF. CDR3 nucleotide sequence: TGTGCCAGCAGCTTCGCCGGGACAGGGAATTCACCCCTCCACTTT. This rearrangement joins TRBV11-3 to TRBJ1-6; TRBD1 aligns across 9 bases. Trimming removed 3 bases from V and 7 bases from J; junction bases left unmatched: 4. The CDR3 runs to 15 residues. Germline V lookup: CDR1 SGHNT, CDR2 YENEEA.

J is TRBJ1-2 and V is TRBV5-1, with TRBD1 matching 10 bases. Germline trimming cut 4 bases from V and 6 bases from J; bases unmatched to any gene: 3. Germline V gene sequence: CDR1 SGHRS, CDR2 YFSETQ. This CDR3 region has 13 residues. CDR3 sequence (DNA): TGCGCCAGCAGCCGACAGGGGGCAGATGGCTACACCTTC. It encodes CASSRQGADGYTF.

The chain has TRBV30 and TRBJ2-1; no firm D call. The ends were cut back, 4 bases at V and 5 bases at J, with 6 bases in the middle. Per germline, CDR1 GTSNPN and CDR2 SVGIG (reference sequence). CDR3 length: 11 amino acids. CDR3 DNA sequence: TGTGCCTGGAAGTCAGACAATGAGCAGTTCTTC. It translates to CAWKSDNEQFF.

The CDR3 here is CASSLGAASDTQYF. The DNA of the CDR3 is TGTGCCAGCAGCTTAGGAGCTGCATCCGATACGCAGTATTTT. The rearrangement uses TRBV7-2 and TRBJ2-3, with unresolved D. Per the germline V gene, CDR1 is SGHTA and CDR2 is FQGNSA. V shed 1 base and J shed 6 bases, with 11 bases lying between them. The CDR3 is made up of 14 amino acids.

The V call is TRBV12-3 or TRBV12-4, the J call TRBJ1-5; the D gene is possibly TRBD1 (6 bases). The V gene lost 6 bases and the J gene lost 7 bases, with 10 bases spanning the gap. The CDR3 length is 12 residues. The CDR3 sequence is CASRQGTQPQHF. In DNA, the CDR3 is TGTGCCAGCAGACAGGGTACCCAGCCCCAGCATTTT.

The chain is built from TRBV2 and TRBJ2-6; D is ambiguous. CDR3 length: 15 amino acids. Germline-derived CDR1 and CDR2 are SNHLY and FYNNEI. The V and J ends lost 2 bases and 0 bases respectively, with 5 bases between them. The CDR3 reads CASSENGSGANVLTF. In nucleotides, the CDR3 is TGTGCCAGCAGTGAAAACGGCTCTGGGGCCAACGTCCTGACTTTC.

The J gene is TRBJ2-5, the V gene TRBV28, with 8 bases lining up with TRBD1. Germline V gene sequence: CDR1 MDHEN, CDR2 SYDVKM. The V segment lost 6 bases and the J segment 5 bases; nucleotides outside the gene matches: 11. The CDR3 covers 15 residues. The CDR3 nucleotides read TGTGCCAGCAGCCGTGGCGACAGGGGAGAGGAGACCCAGTACTTC. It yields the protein CASSRGDRGEETQYF.

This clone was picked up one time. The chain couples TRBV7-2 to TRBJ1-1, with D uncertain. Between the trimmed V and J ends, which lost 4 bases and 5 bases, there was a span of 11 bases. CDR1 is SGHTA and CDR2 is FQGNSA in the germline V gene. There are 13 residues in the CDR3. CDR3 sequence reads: CASSSIIGTEAFF. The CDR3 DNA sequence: TGTGCCAGCAGCTCCATTATCGGGACTGAAGCTTTCTTT.

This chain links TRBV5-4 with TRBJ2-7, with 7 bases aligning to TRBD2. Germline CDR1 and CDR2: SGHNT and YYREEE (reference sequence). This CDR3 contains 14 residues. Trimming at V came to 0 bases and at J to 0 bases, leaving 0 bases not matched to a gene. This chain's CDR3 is CASSLASGSYEQYF. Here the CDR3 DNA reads TGTGCCAGCAGCTTGGCTAGCGGCTCCTACGAGCAGTACTTC.

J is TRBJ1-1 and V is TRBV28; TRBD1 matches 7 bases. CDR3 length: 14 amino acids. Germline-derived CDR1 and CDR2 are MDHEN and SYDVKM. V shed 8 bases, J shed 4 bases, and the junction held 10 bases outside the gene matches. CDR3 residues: CASGGDREATEAFF. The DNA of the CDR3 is TGTGCCAGCGGGGGAGACAGGGAGGCCACTGAAGCTTTCTTT.

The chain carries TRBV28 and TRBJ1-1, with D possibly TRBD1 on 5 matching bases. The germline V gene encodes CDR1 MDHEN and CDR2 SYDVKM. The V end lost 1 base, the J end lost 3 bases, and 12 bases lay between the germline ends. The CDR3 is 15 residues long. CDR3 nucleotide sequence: TGTGCCAGCAGTTTATCGTCGACAGCCGACACTGAAGCTTTCTTT. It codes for CASSLSSTADTEAFF.

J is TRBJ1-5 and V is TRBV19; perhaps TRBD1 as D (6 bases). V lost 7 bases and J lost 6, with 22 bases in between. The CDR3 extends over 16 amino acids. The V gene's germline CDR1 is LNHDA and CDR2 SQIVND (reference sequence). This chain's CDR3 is CASIHQGLALSQPQHF. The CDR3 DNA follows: TGTGCCAGTATTCACCAGGGGTTAGCCTTGAGTCAGCCCCAGCATTTT.

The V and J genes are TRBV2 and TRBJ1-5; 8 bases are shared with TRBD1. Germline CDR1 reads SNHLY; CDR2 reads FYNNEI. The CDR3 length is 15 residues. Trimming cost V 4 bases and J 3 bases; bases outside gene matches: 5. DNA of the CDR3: TGTGCCAGCAGTGGGACAGGGCGTTCCAATCAGCCCCAGCATTTT. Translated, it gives CASSGTGRSNQPQHF. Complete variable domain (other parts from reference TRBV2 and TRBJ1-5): EPEVTQTPSHQVTQMGQEVILRCVPISNHLYFYWYRQILGQKVEFLVSFYNNEISEKSEIFDDQFSVERPDGSNFTLKIRSTKLEDSAMYFCASSGTGRSNQPQHFGDGTRLSIL.

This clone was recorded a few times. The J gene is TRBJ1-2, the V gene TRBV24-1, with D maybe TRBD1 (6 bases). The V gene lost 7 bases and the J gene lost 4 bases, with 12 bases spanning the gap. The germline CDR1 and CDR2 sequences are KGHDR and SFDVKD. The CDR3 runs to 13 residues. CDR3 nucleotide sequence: TGTGCCACCAGGGACAGCCATTCCTATGGCTACACCTTC. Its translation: CATRDSHSYGYTF.

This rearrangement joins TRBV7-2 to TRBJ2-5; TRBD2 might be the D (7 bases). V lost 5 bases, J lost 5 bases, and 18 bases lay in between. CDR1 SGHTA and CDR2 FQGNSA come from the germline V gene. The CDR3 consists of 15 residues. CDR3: CASSPRWGGRETQYF. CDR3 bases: TGTGCCAGCAGCCCTAGATGGGGGGGCAGGGAGACCCAGTACTTC. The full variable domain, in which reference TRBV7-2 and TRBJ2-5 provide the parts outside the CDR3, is GAGVSQSPSNKVTEKGKDVELRCDPISGHTALYWYRQSLGQGLEFLIYFQGNSAPDKSGLPSDRFSAERTGGSVSTLTIQRTQQEDSAVYLCASSPRWGGRETQYFGPGTRLLVL.

CDR3 loop: CASSLTSRVGELFF. CDR3 coding DNA: TGTGCCAGCAGTTTGACTAGCAGGGTCGGGGAGCTGTTTTTT. The chain uses TRBV7-2 and TRBJ2-2, with 7 bases matching TRBD2. CDR1 SGHTA and CDR2 FQGNSA come from the germline V gene. V lost 6 bases, J lost 7 bases, and 8 bases stayed unmatched. CDR3 length equals 14 residues.

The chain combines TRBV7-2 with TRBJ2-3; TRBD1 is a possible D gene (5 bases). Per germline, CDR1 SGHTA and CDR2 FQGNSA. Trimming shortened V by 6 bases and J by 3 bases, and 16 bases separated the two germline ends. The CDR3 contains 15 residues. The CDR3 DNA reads TGTGCCAGCAGGTCTGGACAATCCAGGACAGATACGCAGTATTTT. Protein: CASRSGQSRTDTQYF.

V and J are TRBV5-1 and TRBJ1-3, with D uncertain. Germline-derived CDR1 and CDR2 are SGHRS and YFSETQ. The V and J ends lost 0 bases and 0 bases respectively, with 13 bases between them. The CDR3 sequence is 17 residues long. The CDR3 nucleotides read TGCGCCAGCAGCTTGGACCCGAACAGCAACTCTGGAAACACCATATATTTT. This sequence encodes CASSLDPNSNSGNTIYF.

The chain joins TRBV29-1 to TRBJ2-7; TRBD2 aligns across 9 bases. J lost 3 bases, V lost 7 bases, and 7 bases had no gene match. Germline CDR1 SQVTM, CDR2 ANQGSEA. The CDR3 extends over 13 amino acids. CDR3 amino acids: CSAGGGRGYEQYF. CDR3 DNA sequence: TGCAGCGCCGGGGGCGGGAGGGGCTACGAGCAGTACTTC.

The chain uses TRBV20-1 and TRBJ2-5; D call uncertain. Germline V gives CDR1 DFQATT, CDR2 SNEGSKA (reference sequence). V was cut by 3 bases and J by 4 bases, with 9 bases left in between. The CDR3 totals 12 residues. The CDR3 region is CSASVYAETQYF. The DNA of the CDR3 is TGCAGTGCTAGTGTCTATGCAGAGACCCAGTACTTC.

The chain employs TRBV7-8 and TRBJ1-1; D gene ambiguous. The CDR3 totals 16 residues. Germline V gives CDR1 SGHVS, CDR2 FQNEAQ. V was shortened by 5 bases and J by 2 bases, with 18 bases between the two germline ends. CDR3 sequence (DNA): TGTGCCAGCAGCACCGATGAGCGGGGATTTAACACTGAAGCTTTCTTT. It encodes CASSTDERGFNTEAFF. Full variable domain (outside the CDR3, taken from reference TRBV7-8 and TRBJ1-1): GAGVSQSPRYKVAKRGQDVALRCDPISGHVSLFWYQQALGQGPEFLTYFQNEAQLDKSGLPSDRFFAERPEGSVSTLKIQRTQQEDSAVYLCASSTDERGFNTEAFFGQGTRLTVV.

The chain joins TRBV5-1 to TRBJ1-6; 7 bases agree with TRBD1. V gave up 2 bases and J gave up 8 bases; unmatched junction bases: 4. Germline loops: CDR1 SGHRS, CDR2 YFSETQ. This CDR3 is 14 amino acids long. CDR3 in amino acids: CASSLGQVYSPLHF. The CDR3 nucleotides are TGCGCCAGCAGCTTAGGACAGGTCTATTCACCCCTCCACTTT.

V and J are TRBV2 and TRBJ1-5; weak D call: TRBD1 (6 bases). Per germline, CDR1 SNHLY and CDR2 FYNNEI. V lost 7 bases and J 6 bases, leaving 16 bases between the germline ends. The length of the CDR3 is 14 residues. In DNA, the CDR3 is TGTGCCAGCACACCACAGGGAGCTGGTCAGCCCCAGCATTTT. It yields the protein CASTPQGAGQPQHF.